Reported below is one TCR beta chain. This specimen belongs to a study of identical twins. TCRdb reprocessed the 5' RACE reads via MiXCR and lists one record per CDR3 protein. The sample carries hundreds of thousands of distinct CDR3 sequences, more than 8% recorded once. Germline V CDR1 and CDR2: SGHAT, FQNNGV. This CDR3 comprises 16 residues. Trimming left V 3 bases short and J 4 bases short, with 17 bases between. These sequences were also reported in another study, on yellow fever vaccine responses in identical twins.

Sequencing was done on a sample of CD8+ T cells sorted from blood. The genes are TRBV11-2 and TRBJ2-3; tentatively, D is TRBD1 or TRBD2 (6 bases each). The receptor comes from a woman between 18 and 30 years old in good health. The CDR3 reads CASSFGPGAVSDTQYF. As DNA, the CDR3 is TGTGCCAGCAGCTTCGGCCCGGGGGCGGTTTCAGATACGCAGTATTTT.